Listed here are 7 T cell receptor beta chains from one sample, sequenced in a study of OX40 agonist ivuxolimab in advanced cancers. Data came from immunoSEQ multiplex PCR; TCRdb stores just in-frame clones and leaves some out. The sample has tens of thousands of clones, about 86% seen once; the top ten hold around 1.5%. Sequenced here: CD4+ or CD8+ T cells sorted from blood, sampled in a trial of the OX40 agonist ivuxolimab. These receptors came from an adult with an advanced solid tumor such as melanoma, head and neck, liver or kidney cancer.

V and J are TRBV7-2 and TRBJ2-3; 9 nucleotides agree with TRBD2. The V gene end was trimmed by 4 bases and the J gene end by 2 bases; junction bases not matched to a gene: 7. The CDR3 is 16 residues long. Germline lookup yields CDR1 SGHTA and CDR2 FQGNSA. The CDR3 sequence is CASSSWLAGNTDTQYF. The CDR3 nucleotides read TGTGCCAGCAGCTCCTGGCTAGCGGGGAACACAGATACGCAGTATTTT.

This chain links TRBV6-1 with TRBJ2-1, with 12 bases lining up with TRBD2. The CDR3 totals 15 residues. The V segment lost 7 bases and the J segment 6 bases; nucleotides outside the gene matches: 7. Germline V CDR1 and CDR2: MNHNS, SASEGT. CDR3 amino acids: CASTRTSGVPNEQFF. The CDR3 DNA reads TGTGCCAGCACCCGGACTAGCGGGGTTCCCAATGAGCAGTTCTTC.

The CDR3, as DNA: TGTGCCAGTAGTATAACGGCGATGAACTATGGCTACACCTTC. Translated: CASSITAMNYGYTF. The rearrangement joins TRBV19 to TRBJ1-2; the D is unclear. This CDR3 comprises 14 residues. Trimming took 2 bases from V and 2 from J, leaving 9 bases between them. Germline assignment: CDR1 LNHDA and CDR2 SQIVND (reference sequence).

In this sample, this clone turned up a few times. This chain's CDR3 is CASSPTGTAYTQYF. CDR3 sequence (DNA): TGTGCCAGCAGTCCAACGGGGACAGCCTATACGCAGTATTTT. The J gene is TRBJ2-3, the V gene TRBV6-4; 7 nucleotides match TRBD1. The CDR3 totals 14 residues. CDR1 and CDR2 from the germline V gene are MRHNA and SNTAGT. V lost 5 bases to trimming and J lost 7 bases; unmatched junction nucleotides: 9.

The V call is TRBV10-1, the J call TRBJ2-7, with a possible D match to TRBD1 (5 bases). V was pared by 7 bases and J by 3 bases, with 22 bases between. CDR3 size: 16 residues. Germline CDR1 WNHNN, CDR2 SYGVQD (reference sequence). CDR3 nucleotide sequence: TGCGCCAGCACCTTGCTGGTGGGGCGTCCTATCTACGAGCAGTACTTC. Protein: CASTLLVGRPIYEQYF.

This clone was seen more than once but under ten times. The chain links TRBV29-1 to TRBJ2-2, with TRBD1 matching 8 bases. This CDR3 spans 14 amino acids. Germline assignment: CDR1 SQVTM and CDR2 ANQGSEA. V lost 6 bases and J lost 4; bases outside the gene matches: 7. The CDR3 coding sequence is TGCAGCGTGGAGACAGGGGTACGCACCGGGGAGCTGTTTTTT. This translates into CSVETGVRTGELFF.

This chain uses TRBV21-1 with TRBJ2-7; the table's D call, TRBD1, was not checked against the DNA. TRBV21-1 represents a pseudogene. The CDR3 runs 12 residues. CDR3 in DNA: TGTGCCAGCAGCCGCAGGGGCTACGAGCAGTACTTC. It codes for CASSRRGYEQYF.